The 26 T cell receptor beta chains in this list originate from one sample, sequenced in a study of immune characterization of retroperitoneal liposarcoma (dated by TCRdb to the late 2010s). Library construction relied on PCR. For sequencing, a NextSeq 500 was employed. The raw public data were reprocessed by TCRdb itself: fastp quality trimming at Q25, MiXCR clonotype calling, in-frame beta chains only. Each entry is one CDR3 protein sequence, shown with its most common DNA and genes. This sample comprises over 8,000 distinct CDR3 sequences, less than 30% of them detected only once. The top ten clonotypes cover roughly 20% of the sample. The sequencing sample was made of blood. The receptor set was obtained from a male donor with retroperitoneal liposarcoma.

This clonotype was counted at least ten times. V is TRBV4-1 and J is TRBJ2-1; D possibly uses TRBD1 or TRBD2 (6 bases each). The end of the DNA aligns better with TRBJ2-7, so the J call may be wrong. From germline, CDR1 is MGHRA and CDR2 YSYEKL. The CDR3 runs 14 residues. DNA of the CDR3: TGCGCCAGCAGAGGCCGGGGGCGACTCAATGAGCAGTACTTC. Amino acid sequence: CASRGRGRLNEQYF.

The chain joins TRBV12-3 or TRBV12-4 to TRBJ2-1, with unresolved D. This CDR3 contains 14 residues. The V and J ends lost 7 bases and 9 bases respectively, with 19 bases between them. This chain's CDR3 is CASTSPDQIGEQFF. Here the CDR3 DNA reads TGTGCCAGCACTTCCCCGGACCAGATCGGTGAGCAGTTCTTC.

This clonotype was detected ten times or more. This rearrangement joins TRBV7-6 to TRBJ2-2; no reliable D call. The CDR3 length is 18 residues. Germline CDR1 SGHVS, CDR2 FNYEAQ. Trimming cost V 2 bases and J 4 bases, with 20 bases left between them. CDR3 in DNA: TGTGCCAGCAGCTTATCCCCGAGCCAGGCCAGGAGCACCGGGGAGCTGTTTTTT. Translating it yields CASSLSPSQARSTGELFF.

This clonotype came up a few times. The chain couples TRBV5-6 to TRBJ2-5, with D unclear. CDR3 length: 14 amino acids. Germline CDR1 reads SGHDT; CDR2 reads YYEEEE. V lost 3 bases and J 0 bases, leaving 9 bases between the germline ends. The CDR3 bases are TGTGCCAGCAGCTCCTCATCGTACCAAGAGACCCAGTACTTC. This translates into CASSSSSYQETQYF.

This clonotype is termed large (0.1 to 1%). The V call is TRBV6-1, the J call TRBJ2-1; possibly TRBD2 for D (6 bases). The DNA matches TRBJ2-7 better at its end, which makes the J call doubtful. The CDR3 is 14 residues long. CDR1 is MNHNS and CDR2 is SASEGT in the germline V gene. CDR3 sequence: CASSLGVGTGEQYV. CDR3 nucleotide sequence: TGTGCCAGCAGCCTGGGGGTCGGGACTGGTGAGCAGTACGTC.

Comments on this clonotype: Given a much more abundant clone one base away, this may be a read error. The J gene is TRBJ2-2, the V gene TRBV7-8; no firm D call. CDR1 and CDR2 (germline): SGHVS, FQNEAQ. Trimming stripped 4 bases from V and 1 base from J, with 7 bases between. This CDR3 comprises 14 residues. The CDR3 DNA follows: TGTGCCAGCAGCTCCTTTATGAACACCGGGGAGCTGTTTTTT. Translation: CASSSFMNTGELFF.

The sample holds many counts of this clonotype. V is TRBV6-1 and J is TRBJ2-5, with 11 bases fitting TRBD1. CDR3 length equals 15 residues. Trimming at V came to 5 bases and at J to 5 bases, leaving 7 bases not matched to a gene. The germline V gene has CDR1 MNHNS and CDR2 SASEGT. This CDR3 is CASSPKWDRGETQYF. CDR3 bases: TGTGCCAGCAGTCCGAAGTGGGACAGGGGGGAGACCCAGTACTTC.

Turning to this clonotype: A read error is possible here, since a much larger clone lies one base away. V gene TRBV6-6 combines with J gene TRBJ2-2; 7 nucleotides line up with TRBD2. The CDR3 is 16 residues long. Germline V lookup: CDR1 MNHNY, CDR2 SVGAGI (reference sequence). The CDR3 spells CARSYSSGAGTGELFF. Written as DNA, the CDR3 is TGTGCCAGAAGTTACTCGAGCGGGGCCGGCACCGGGGAGCTGTTTTTT.

In this sample, this clonotype turned up once. Because it lacks the conserved phenylalanine or tryptophan at the end, this CDR3 is likely a read error. No DNA is shown, since the ends of the CDR3 on it are uncertain; the CDR3 is the one TCRdb lists. The chain links TRBV6-5 to TRBJ1-1. The germline V gene has CDR1 MNHEY and CDR2 SVGAGI. The CDR3 is 14 residues long, ends included. The chain's CDR3 is CASRTPYNEQFFGP.

On this clonotype: This CDR3 is missing its conserved last phenylalanine or tryptophan, likely due to a read error. The limits of the CDR3 on the DNA are not certain, so only TCRdb's listed CDR3 is given. V gene TRBV6-5 combines with J gene TRBJ2-1; the D call in the table, TRBD1, was not verified against the DNA. The CDR3 is 11 residues long, ends included. From germline, CDR1 is MNHEY and CDR2 SVGAGI. The CDR3 is CASSYSRSGKR.

V and J are TRBV6-8 and TRBJ1-3; D unclear. CDR1 and CDR2 from the germline V gene are MNHGY and SAAAGT. V lost 8 bases and J lost 3, with 14 bases in between. This CDR3 region has 14 residues. This CDR3 reads CASARRRGGNTIYF. The CDR3 nucleotides read TGTGCCAGCGCCAGGCGGCGGGGTGGAAACACCATATATTTT.

By share, this clonotype ranks as medium-sized (0.01 to 0.1%). V and J are TRBV12-3 or TRBV12-4 and TRBJ2-3; 15 bases align to TRBD2. The CDR3 has 16 residues. The ends lost 5 bases at V and 5 bases at J; junction bases unmatched: 5. Here the CDR3 DNA reads TGTGCCAGCAGTGATGGACTAGCGGGGGGGCGAGATACGCAGTATTTT. Translating it yields CASSDGLAGGRDTQYF.

This clonotype is medium-sized within its sample. The chain is built from TRBV6-1 and TRBJ1-5; D unclear. The length of the CDR3 is 12 residues. Trimming stripped 6 bases from V and 3 bases from J, with 6 bases between. Germline values: CDR1 MNHNS, CDR2 SASEGT. Here the CDR3 DNA reads TGTGCCAGCAGAGGGCCCAATCAGCCCCAGCATTTT. Translation: CASRGPNQPQHF.

The sample holds many counts of this clonotype. The chain is built from TRBV7-2 and TRBJ2-5, with D perhaps given as TRBD1 or TRBD2 (5 bases each). The germline gives CDR1 SGHTA, CDR2 FQGNSA. Trimming took off 3 bases at V and 5 bases at J, with 16 bases between the two ends. There are 15 residues in the CDR3. The chain's CDR3 is CASSLTTGGRETQYF. The CDR3 coding sequence is TGTGCCAGCAGCTTGACGACTGGGGGAAGGGAGACCCAGTACTTC.

This clonotype was seen only a few times. The V and J genes are TRBV6-5 and TRBJ1-2; D gene uncertain. The V and J ends lost 8 bases and 0 bases respectively, with 4 bases between them. CDR1 MNHEY and CDR2 SVGAGI come from the germline V gene. The CDR3 loop spans 11 amino acids. In DNA form, the CDR3 reads TGTGCCAGCGGGACTAACTATGGCTACACCTTC. Translation: CASGTNYGYTF.

By share, this clonotype ranks as medium-sized. The chain joins TRBV12-3 or TRBV12-4 to TRBJ1-5; 9 bases are shared with TRBD1. V trimming: 3 bases; J trimming: 4 bases; junction bases outside the gene matches: 7. This CDR3 region has 16 residues. Here the CDR3 reads CASSFSGQGRNQPQHF. CDR3 in DNA: TGTGCCAGCAGTTTTTCGGGACAGGGTCGTAATCAGCCCCAGCATTTT.

The rearrangement joins TRBV6-6 to TRBJ2-1; 9 positions match TRBD2. Germline V lookup: CDR1 MNHNY, CDR2 SVGAGI (reference sequence). The V gene end was trimmed by 2 bases and the J gene end by 13 bases; junction bases not matched to a gene: 15. The CDR3 sequence is 16 residues long. For the CDR3, the DNA is TGTGCCAGCAGTTACAGACAGCGGGGGGCCCCGGAGACCCAGTTCTTC. This codes for CASSYRQRGAPETQFF.

In its sample, this clonotype was seen a few times. This chain joins TRBV6-5 and TRBJ2-3; 8 bases are a match to TRBD2. Germline CDR1 and CDR2: MNHEY and SVGAGI. Trimming took 0 bases from V and 0 from J; bases not matched to a gene: 5. The CDR3 has 17 residues. The CDR3 sequence is CASSYSASGGSTDTQYF. Here the CDR3 DNA reads TGTGCCAGCAGTTACTCGGCCAGCGGGGGAAGCACAGATACGCAGTATTTT.

The rearrangement joins TRBV3-1 to TRBJ1-2, with 11 bases aligning to TRBD1. V shed 4 bases and J 5 bases; nucleotides not matched to a gene: 3. This CDR3 comprises 14 residues. Per germline, CDR1 LGHDT and CDR2 YNNKEL (reference sequence). This CDR3 is CASSLGTGGYGYTF. The CDR3 DNA follows: TGTGCCAGCAGCCTAGGGACAGGGGGTTATGGCTACACCTTC.

To note about this clonotype: One end of the junction does not line up with germline, which may come from a read error. The V gene is TRBV4-1, the J gene TRBJ2-3, with 9 bases that match TRBD2. Germline lookup yields CDR1 MGHRA and CDR2 YSYEKL. The CDR3 runs 16 residues. The CDR3 DNA is TGTGCCAGCAGCCAAGAGGCGGGGGGGGTCGCAGATACGCAGTATTTT. The encoded protein is CASSQEAGGVADTQYF.

This clonotype was counted at least ten times. V usage is TRBV7-2 and J usage is TRBJ2-2, with 9 positions matching TRBD1. CDR1 and CDR2 from the germline V gene are SGHTA and FQGNSA. CDR3 length equals 17 residues. V lost 2 bases, J lost 7 bases, and 11 bases stayed unmatched. The CDR3 coding sequence is TGTGCCAGCAGCTTAACGGGACAGGGCAATATCGGCGGGGAGCTGTTTTTT. It yields the protein CASSLTGQGNIGGELFF.

By share of the sample, this clonotype is medium-sized. The J gene is TRBJ1-2, the V gene TRBV6-1; 8 nucleotides line up with TRBD1. V dropped 5 bases and J dropped 5; count of bases not matched to a gene: 7. CDR1 and CDR2 (germline): MNHNS, SASEGT. This CDR3 contains 14 residues. CDR3 loop: CASSMGQAGYGYTF. In DNA, the CDR3 is TGTGCCAGCAGTATGGGACAGGCTGGGTATGGCTACACCTTC.

This clonotype rates as medium-sized. CDR3 in amino acids: CASSLDPGTYNEQYF. The CDR3 coding sequence is TGTGCCAGCAGCTTAGACCCAGGTACCTACAATGAGCAGTACTTC. The chain has TRBV11-3 and TRBJ2-1; D remains unclear. The end of the DNA aligns better with TRBJ2-7, so the J call may be wrong. The V gene's germline CDR1 is SGHNT and CDR2 YENEEA. The CDR3 totals 15 residues.

This clonotype has a count of ten or more. The chain joins TRBV5-8 to TRBJ2-1; 15 nucleotides agree with TRBD2. Germline V gene data show CDR1 as SGHTS and CDR2 as YDEGEE. With 3 bases clipped from V and 7 bases from J, the junction kept 11 bases outside the gene matches. This CDR3 has 18 amino acids. CDR3 DNA sequence: TGTGCCAGCAGCTACCTTGGACTAGCGGGGGGGCCTAGGAATGAGCAGTTCTTC. Its translation is CASSYLGLAGGPRNEQFF.

In its sample, this clonotype was seen a few times. The CDR3 is CASSEGPYGYTF. The CDR3 DNA is TGTGCCAGCAGTGAAGGACCCTATGGCTACACCTTC. The V call is TRBV6-1, the J call TRBJ1-2, with D uncertain. The CDR3 totals 12 residues. Trimming removed 1 base at V and 4 bases at J, with 4 bases between. The germline gives CDR1 MNHNS, CDR2 SASEGT.

The chain is built from TRBV7-2 and TRBJ2-1; D is undetermined. CDR1 is SGHTA, CDR2 FQGNSA, per germline. V lost 3 bases and J lost 10, with 10 bases in between. This CDR3 region has 12 residues. The CDR3 region is CASSFYSYEQFF. The CDR3 nucleotides read TGTGCCAGCAGCTTTTATTCCTACGAGCAGTTCTTC.